This T cell receptor beta chain was found in a study of CD8+ T cells in alopecia areata. Reverse transcribed after extraction, RNA yielded cDNA as the sequencing template. Repertoires were generated with immunoSEQ multiplex PCR, while TCRdb's copy carries only in-frame clones and drops some. The sample contains 150,000 to 200,000 clones, roughly three fifths of which appear only once. This clone was detected only once. The treatment here: oral pan-JAK inhibitor, 5-10 mg twice daily. The ends were cut back, 5 bases at V and 4 bases at J, with 11 bases in the middle. The CDR3 spans 14 residues. Germline lookup yields CDR1 SGHVS and CDR2 FNYEAQ.

The chain is built from TRBV7-6 and TRBJ2-2, with D perhaps being TRBD1 or TRBD2 (6 bases each). This TCR was sampled from a human donor with alopecia areata. The source was CD4+ T cells sorted from blood, collected around week 47, from a patient treated with tofacitinib. The CDR3 coding sequence is TGTGCCAGCAGCGTAAAGGGGGGCACCGGGGAGCTGTTTTTT. Its protein is CASSVKGGTGELFF.